This T cell receptor (beta chain) was obtained from a study of early T cells in non-severe SARS-CoV-2 infection. On the study more broadly: Sequencing input comprised bulk RNA from unsorted whole blood; chain pairing was not available. Regarding the study as a whole: VDJdb matching skewed toward anti-spike CD8 responses, missing private and CD4 specificities.

The length of the CDR3 is 15 residues. The V gene's germline CDR1 is SGHRS and CDR2 YFSETQ. The V segment lost 5 bases and the J segment 8 bases; nucleotides outside the gene matches: 11. In its sample, this clonotype was seen a few times. What it binds is unknown. Individual cDNA molecules were tagged with unique molecular identifiers. TCRdb ran MiXCR on the 5' RACE reads and lists one entry per CDR3 protein. The sample has 50,000 to 70,000 distinct CDR3 sequences, approximately 5.9% seen once. Sequencing was performed on whole blood, taken at baseline. V and J are TRBV5-1 and TRBJ2-4, with 9 nucleotides matching TRBD1. This TCR was recovered from an adult who was a healthcare worker with PCR-confirmed SARS-CoV-2 infection or an uninfected control (not recorded which). CDR3 region: CASRITGTGSDIQYF. CDR3 DNA sequence: TGCGCCAGCAGAATTACCGGGACAGGGTCCGACATTCAGTACTTC.